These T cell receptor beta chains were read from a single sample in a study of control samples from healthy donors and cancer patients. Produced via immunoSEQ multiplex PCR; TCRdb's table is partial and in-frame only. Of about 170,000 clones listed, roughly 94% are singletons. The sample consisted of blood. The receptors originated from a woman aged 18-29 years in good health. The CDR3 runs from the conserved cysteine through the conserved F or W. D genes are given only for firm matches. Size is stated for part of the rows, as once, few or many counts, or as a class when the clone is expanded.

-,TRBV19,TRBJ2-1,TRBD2,TGTGCCAGTAGCTCTGGGCCGGGACTAGCGGGGTACAATGAGCAGTTCTTC,CASSSGPGLAGYNEQFF
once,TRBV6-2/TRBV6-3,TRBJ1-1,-,TGTGCCAGCAGTCGGGACGGTGAAGCTTTCTTT,CASSRDGEAFF
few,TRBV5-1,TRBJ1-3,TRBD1,TGCGCCAGCAGCCTCCACGACAGGGTCTCTGGAAACACCATATATTTT,CASSLHDRVSGNTIYF
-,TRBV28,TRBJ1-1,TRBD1,TGTGCCAGCAGTCCTAGGGTTATTGGGACAGGTACCTTGAACACTGAAGCTTTCTTT,CASSPRVIGTGTLNTEAFF
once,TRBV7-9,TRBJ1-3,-,TGTGCCAGCCCAATAGGGGACTCTGGAAACACCATATATTTT,CASPIGDSGNTIYF
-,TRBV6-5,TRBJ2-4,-,TGTGCCAGCAGTTCTTTAGCCAAAAACATTCAGTACTTC,CASSSLAKNIQYF
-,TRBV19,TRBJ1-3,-,TGTGCCAGTACTAATCTGTTCTCTGGAAACACCATATATTTT,CASTNLFSGNTIYF
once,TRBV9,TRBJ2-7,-,TGTGCCAGCAGCCCGGACGGGCTAAGGGAGCAGTACTTC,CASSPDGLREQYF
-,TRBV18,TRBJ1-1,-,TGTGCCAGCTCACCGGGGACGAACACTGAAGCTTTCTTT,CASSPGTNTEAFF
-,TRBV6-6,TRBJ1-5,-,TGTGCCAGCAGTTACTCCCTTACGGACATTAAGCGGCCCCAGCATTTT,CASSYSLTDIKRPQHF
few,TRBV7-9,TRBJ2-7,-,TGTGCCAGCAGCTTAGAGGGCGGCCTGGGTGAGCAGTACTTC,CASSLEGGLGEQYF
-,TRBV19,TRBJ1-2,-,TGTGCCAGTAGTATCTCAGGGCCCTATGGCTACACCTTC,CASSISGPYGYTF
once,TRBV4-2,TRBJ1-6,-,TGTGCCAGCAGCCAACTCGGGAAGGAAGGATCACCCCTCCACTTT,CASSQLGKEGSPLHF
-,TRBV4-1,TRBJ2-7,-,TGCGCCAGCAGCCGATCCGGGACTGGTCCGAACGAGCAGTACTTC,CASSRSGTGPNEQYF
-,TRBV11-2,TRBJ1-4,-,TGTGCCAGCAGACTGGTTGGGTTAAATGAAAAACTGTTTTTT,CASRLVGLNEKLFF
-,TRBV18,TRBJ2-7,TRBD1,TGTGCCAGCTCACCAAGGGACAGTTCTTACGAGCAGTACTTC,CASSPRDSSYEQYF
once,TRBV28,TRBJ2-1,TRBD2,TGTGCCTCAGCTCCCCTCGGTGCTAGCGGGAGTGTAGTCAATGAGCAGTTCTTC,CASAPLGASGSVVNEQFF
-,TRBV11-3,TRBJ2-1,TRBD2,TGTGCCAGCAGCTCCCTTGGGGGGGGGCAGTTCTTC,CASSSLGGGQFF
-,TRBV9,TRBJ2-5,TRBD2,TGTGCCAGCACCCCCTTTAGCGGGGGGGCGGAGACCCAGTACTTC,CASTPFSGGAETQYF
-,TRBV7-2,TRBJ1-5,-,TGTGCCAGCAGCTTCTACGAGGATCAGCCCCAGCATTTT,CASSFYEDQPQHF
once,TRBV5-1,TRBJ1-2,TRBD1,TGCGCCAGCAGCCATGACAGGGTAATTAACTATGGCTACACCTTC,CASSHDRVINYGYTF
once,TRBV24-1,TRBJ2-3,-,TGTGCCACCAGTCCCGACGACTACCTCACAGATACGCAGTATTTT,CATSPDDYLTDTQYF
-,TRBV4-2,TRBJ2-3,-,TGTGCCAGCAGCCGATCCGGAGGGACAGATACGCAGTATTTT,CASSRSGGTDTQYF
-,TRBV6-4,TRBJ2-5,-,TGTGCCAGCAGTGAAGGGGAAGGAGGAGAAGAGACCCAGTACTTC,CASSEGEGGEETQYF
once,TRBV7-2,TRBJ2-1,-,TGTGCCAGCAGCTTACGGGCGGGGTTAGTCAATGAGCAGTTCTTC,CASSLRAGLVNEQFF
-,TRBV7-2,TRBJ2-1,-,TGTGCCAGCAGCTACCCACGGAGGGACGGTGTTGTCTACAATGAGCAGTTCTTC,CASSYPRRDGVVYNEQFF
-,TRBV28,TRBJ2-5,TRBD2,TGTGCCAGCAGGACTAGCGGGGCTACCCTCCAAGAGACCCAGTACTTC,CASRTSGATLQETQYF
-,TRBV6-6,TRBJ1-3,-,TGTGCCAGCAGTCCTCAGGTCTCCTCTGGAAACACCATATATTTT,CASSPQVSSGNTIYF
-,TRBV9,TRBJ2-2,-,TGTGCCAGCAGCGTACAGCAGGGTCCGAACACCGGGGAGCTGTTTTTT,CASSVQQGPNTGELFF
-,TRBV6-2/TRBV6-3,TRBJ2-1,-,TGTGCCAGCAGCGTGGACGGAAACAATGAGCAGTTCTTC,CASSVDGNNEQFF
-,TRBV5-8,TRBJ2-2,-,TGTGCCAGCAGCCCGGAGGGCGTGTTCACCGGGGAGCTGTTTTTT,CASSPEGVFTGELFF
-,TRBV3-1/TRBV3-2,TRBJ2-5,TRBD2,TGTGCCGCCGGCCAGCGGGGGAAAGAGACCCAGTACTTC,CAAGQRGKETQYF
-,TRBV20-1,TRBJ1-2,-,TGCAGTGCTACAGGGAACTATGGCTACACCTTC,CSATGNYGYTF
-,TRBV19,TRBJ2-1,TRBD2,TGTGCCAGTAGTGCTAGCGGGGGATCCTACAATGAGCAGTTCTTC,CASSASGGSYNEQFF
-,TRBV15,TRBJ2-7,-,TGTGCCACCGAGGCGGACGAGCAGTACTTC,CATEADEQYF
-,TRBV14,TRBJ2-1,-,TGTGCCAGCAGCCAGGCTCTCCCGGGCAGTGCCATGGATGAGCAGTTCTTC,CASSQALPGSAMDEQFF
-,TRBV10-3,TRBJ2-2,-,TGTGCCATTTGGCGGACAGCGAACACCGGGGAGCTGTTTTTT,CAIWRTANTGELFF
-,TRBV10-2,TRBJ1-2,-,TGCGCCAGCAGTCCAACAAATTACTATGGCTACACCTTC,CASSPTNYYGYTF
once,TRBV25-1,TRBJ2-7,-,TGTGCCAGCAGTATTTCAGGGGACGAGCAGTACTTC,CASSISGDEQYF
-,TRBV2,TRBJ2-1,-,TGTGCCAGCAGTGAAACGTACAGCAACAATGAGCAGTTCTTC,CASSETYSNNEQFF
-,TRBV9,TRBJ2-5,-,TGTGCCAGCAGCGTAGCCGGGTATGAGGGGGAGACCCAGTACTTC,CASSVAGYEGETQYF
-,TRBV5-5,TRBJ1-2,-,TGTGCCAGCAGCTTGGGGACTAACTATGGCTACACCTTC,CASSLGTNYGYTF
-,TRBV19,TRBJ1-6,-,TGTGCCAGTAGTATTGGATTGGGGGATTCACCCCTCCACTTT,CASSIGLGDSPLHF
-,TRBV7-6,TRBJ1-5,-,TGTGCCAGCAGCTTAGAGTGGGGGGCGCAGCCCCAGCATTTT,CASSLEWGAQPQHF
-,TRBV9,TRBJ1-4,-,TGTGCCAGCAGCCCCACAGGTCAGGTCGGTGTGGGAAAACTGTTTTTT,CASSPTGQVGVGKLFF
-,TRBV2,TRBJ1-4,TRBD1,TGTGCCAGCAGCGGGACAGTAGACGGAAAACTGTTTTTT,CASSGTVDGKLFF
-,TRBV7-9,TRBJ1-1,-,TGTGCCAGCAGCTACGCCGGGAGAAACACTGAAGCTTTCTTT,CASSYAGRNTEAFF
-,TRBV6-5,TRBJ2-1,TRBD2,TGTGCCAGCATGGTAAGACTAGCGGGGTCCAATGAGCAGTTCTTC,CASMVRLAGSNEQFF
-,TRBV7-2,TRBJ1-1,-,TGTGCCAGCAGCTGGGGATCTCAGATGGACACTGAAGCTTTCTTT,CASSWGSQMDTEAFF
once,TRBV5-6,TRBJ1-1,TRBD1,TGTGCCAGCAGCCGCGACAGGGGGATTGGGATGAACACTGAAGCTTTCTTT,CASSRDRGIGMNTEAFF
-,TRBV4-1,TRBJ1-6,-,TGCGCCAGCAGCCAAGGATCCAGCCCCAACCCGATCTCACCCCTCCACTTT,CASSQGSSPNPISPLHF
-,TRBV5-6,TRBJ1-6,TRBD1,TGTGCCAGCAGCTGGGACAGTAATAATTCACCCCTCCACTTT,CASSWDSNNSPLHF
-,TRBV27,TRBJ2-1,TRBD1,TGTGCCAGCAGTTTTACAGGGGGGTCGGGTAATGAGCAGTTCTTC,CASSFTGGSGNEQFF